This TCR beta chain was obtained from a study of early T cells in non-severe SARS-CoV-2 infection. The CDR3 totals 15 residues. V gave up 5 bases and J gave up 0 bases; unmatched junction bases: 4. Germline V CDR1 and CDR2: MNHEY, SVGAGI. In TCRdb, the 5' RACE reads were re-called with MiXCR into one record per CDR3 protein. The sample has tens of thousands of distinct CDR3 sequences, around an eighth seen once; the top ten hold over 6.5%. The chain combines TRBV6-5 with TRBJ2-7; TRBD2 matches 10 bases. The source material was whole blood. The origin of this receptor is an adult who was a healthcare worker with PCR-confirmed SARS-CoV-2 infection or an uninfected control (not recorded which). The CDR3 nucleotides read TGTGCCAGCAGTCCACCTAGCGGGAGCTCCTACGAGCAGTACTTC. Translated: CASSPPSGSSYEQYF.